The T cell receptor beta chain under discussion was sequenced for a study of a mutant IDH1 vaccine in newly diagnosed glioma. As for time point: week 35, safety follow-up. Doses consisted of 300 ug of mutant IDH1 20-mer peptide each, paired with topical imiquimod. Germline-derived CDR1 and CDR2 are SGHRS and YFSETQ. The CDR3 covers 15 residues. Regarding this clone: Its target is not known.

Assay used: immunoSEQ multiplex PCR; TCRdb lists only in-frame clones, some missing. The table has about 69,000 clones, around 87% seen once. The clonotype was recovered from a man aged 30 to 45 with glioma. The sequencing here drew on PBMCs, taken from a glioma patient whose treatment included an IDH1 peptide vaccine. The chain combines TRBV5-1 with TRBJ2-5; D is unresolved. The J call is uncertain, as TRBJ2-7 better fits the DNA end. This chain's CDR3 is CASSLGDLSSYEQYF. CDR3 coding DNA: TGCGCCAGCAGCTTGGGAGACTTGAGCTCCTACGAGCAGTACTTC.